The rows below give T cell receptor beta chains drawn from one sample of a study of blood T cell repertoires in COVID-19. Measured with immunoSEQ multiplex PCR; TCRdb has only the in-frame clones, and not every one. This table holds about 200,000 clones, 81% found once. The sequencing sample was made of PBMCs or T cells enriched from blood (not recorded which). The receptors derive from a woman in her forties or fifties with acute COVID-19. The CDR3 runs from the conserved cysteine through the conserved F or W. Fields, in order: clone size, V gene, J gene, D gene, CDR3 DNA, CDR3 protein. D genes are given only for firm matches. Clone size, where shown, is once, few, many, or a class for clones that have expanded.

clone size: NA; V gene: TRBV21-1; J gene: TRBJ1-5; D gene: NA; CDR3 DNA: TGTGCCAGCAGCAACCACTGGGCAGGGCTCCATCAGCCCCAGCATTTT; CDR3 protein: CASSNHWAGLHQPQHF
clone size: few; V gene: TRBV7-9; J gene: TRBJ1-1; D gene: TRBD1; CDR3 DNA: TGTGCCAGCATCCCAGGGGGGACAGGTCTTGAAAGAGCTTTCTTT; CDR3 protein: CASIPGGTGLERAFF
clone size: NA; V gene: TRBV7-9; J gene: TRBJ2-6; D gene: NA; CDR3 DNA: TGTGCCAGCAGCTTGGTTGGGGGCGGGGCCAACGTCCTGACTTTC; CDR3 protein: CASSLVGGGANVLTF
clone size: NA; V gene: TRBV19; J gene: TRBJ1-5; D gene: NA; CDR3 DNA: TGTGCCAGTAGTATAGAGGAGGGCAATCAGCCCCAGCATTTT; CDR3 protein: CASSIEEGNQPQHF
clone size: NA; V gene: TRBV5-6; J gene: TRBJ2-3; D gene: TRBD2; CDR3 DNA: TGTGCCAGCAGATACTATAGCGGGGCAAGCACAGATACGCAGTATTTT; CDR3 protein: CASRYYSGASTDTQYF
clone size: NA; V gene: TRBV9; J gene: TRBJ2-2; D gene: TRBD1; CDR3 DNA: TGTGCCAGCAGCGTAGGGGGGACAGGGGTTGGCGGGGAGCTGTTTTTT; CDR3 protein: CASSVGGTGVGGELFF
clone size: NA; V gene: TRBV5-1; J gene: TRBJ1-4; D gene: TRBD1; CDR3 DNA: TGCGCCAGCAGCGGGACGGGACAGGGTGGAGAAAAACTGTTTTTT; CDR3 protein: CASSGTGQGGEKLFF
clone size: NA; V gene: TRBV7-2; J gene: TRBJ1-6; D gene: TRBD1; CDR3 DNA: TGTGCCAGCAGCTTACAGCCACCGGGACAGCCCAATTCGGCCCTCCACTTT; CDR3 protein: CASSLQPPGQPNSALHF
clone size: once; V gene: TRBV11-2; J gene: TRBJ2-6; D gene: TRBD1; CDR3 DNA: TGTGCCAGCAGCTTAGGACAGGGCACTGGGGCCAACGTCCTGACTTTC; CDR3 protein: CASSLGQGTGANVLTF
clone size: NA; V gene: TRBV6-6; J gene: TRBJ1-3; D gene: NA; CDR3 DNA: TGTGCCAGCAGAGACCCATCGGGGAGCTCTGGAAACACCATATATTTT; CDR3 protein: CASRDPSGSSGNTIYF
clone size: once; V gene: TRBV6-5; J gene: TRBJ1-5; D gene: TRBD1; CDR3 DNA: TGTGCCAGCCGGACAGGACACGTCGAAAATCAGCCCCAGCATTTT; CDR3 protein: CASRTGHVENQPQHF
clone size: NA; V gene: TRBV7-9; J gene: TRBJ2-1; D gene: TRBD2; CDR3 DNA: TGTGCCAGCCCCGGGACTAGCGGGGGACTTGAGCAGTTCTTC; CDR3 protein: CASPGTSGGLEQFF
clone size: few; V gene: TRBV2; J gene: TRBJ2-5; D gene: TRBD1; CDR3 DNA: TGTGCCAGCAGTTACGACAGGGGGGAGACCCAGTACTTC; CDR3 protein: CASSYDRGETQYF
clone size: NA; V gene: TRBV28; J gene: TRBJ2-7; D gene: TRBD2; CDR3 DNA: TGTGCCAGCAGTTTATCGGTAGGAGCTAGCGGGAGGGCCGGGTACGAGCAGTACTTC; CDR3 protein: CASSLSVGASGRAGYEQYF
clone size: NA; V gene: TRBV12-3/TRBV12-4; J gene: TRBJ2-1; D gene: NA; CDR3 DNA: TGTGCCAGCATGACTTACAATGAGCAGTTCTTC; CDR3 protein: CASMTYNEQFF
clone size: NA; V gene: TRBV7-2; J gene: TRBJ2-1; D gene: NA; CDR3 DNA: TGTGCCAGCAGCCCAGTGAACTACAATGAGCAGTTCTTC; CDR3 protein: CASSPVNYNEQFF
clone size: NA; V gene: TRBV7-2; J gene: TRBJ2-3; D gene: NA; CDR3 DNA: TGTGCCAGCAGCCCAAAACAGGGATCCAACCGAGATACGCAGTATTTT; CDR3 protein: CASSPKQGSNRDTQYF
clone size: NA; V gene: TRBV5-1; J gene: TRBJ2-1; D gene: NA; CDR3 DNA: TGCGCCAGCAGCTTGGGATTTGGGCCTCACTATGAGCAGTTCTTC; CDR3 protein: CASSLGFGPHYEQFF
clone size: NA; V gene: TRBV10-3; J gene: TRBJ2-2; D gene: NA; CDR3 DNA: TGTGCCATCAGCTTAGCCCCGAACACCGGGGAGCTGTTTTTT; CDR3 protein: CAISLAPNTGELFF
clone size: NA; V gene: TRBV19; J gene: TRBJ2-1; D gene: TRBD2; CDR3 DNA: TGTGCCAGTATGGGGCGGGGGGACAATGAGCAGTTCTTC; CDR3 protein: CASMGRGDNEQFF
clone size: few; V gene: TRBV7-9; J gene: TRBJ2-2; D gene: TRBD2; CDR3 DNA: TGTGCCAGCATCCCCGTGAGGGAGGGGAACACCGGGGAGCTGTTTTTT; CDR3 protein: CASIPVREGNTGELFF
clone size: NA; V gene: TRBV5-6; J gene: TRBJ2-5; D gene: TRBD1; CDR3 DNA: TGTGCCAGCAGCTTTGGGACAGGGGCATTAGGGGAGACCCAGTACTTC; CDR3 protein: CASSFGTGALGETQYF
clone size: NA; V gene: TRBV12-5; J gene: TRBJ2-1; D gene: TRBD1; CDR3 DNA: TGTGCTAGTGGTTGGGACAGGCTGAACAATGAGCAGTTCTTC; CDR3 protein: CASGWDRLNNEQFF
clone size: many; V gene: TRBV4-1; J gene: TRBJ1-4; D gene: NA; CDR3 DNA: TGCGCCAGCAGCCAAGTGACAGGAACTAATGAAAAACTGTTTTTT; CDR3 protein: CASSQVTGTNEKLFF
clone size: NA; V gene: TRBV29-1; J gene: TRBJ1-2; D gene: NA; CDR3 DNA: TGCAGCGTCGCCATCGGCGGCTCAGTGGGCTACACCTTC; CDR3 protein: CSVAIGGSVGYTF
clone size: NA; V gene: TRBV6-2/TRBV6-3; J gene: TRBJ2-7; D gene: TRBD2; CDR3 DNA: TGTGCCAGCAGTCGCCTCCGCCTAGCGGGGGGGATCTACGAGCAGTACTTC; CDR3 protein: CASSRLRLAGGIYEQYF
clone size: once; V gene: TRBV19; J gene: TRBJ1-1; D gene: NA; CDR3 DNA: TGTGCCAGTAGTATAGCCCGGACAGTGGACACTGAAGCTTTCTTT; CDR3 protein: CASSIARTVDTEAFF
clone size: few; V gene: TRBV29-1; J gene: TRBJ1-1; D gene: NA; CDR3 DNA: TGCAGCGTTGAAGAACAGGTTTTTGAAGCTTTCTTT; CDR3 protein: CSVEEQVFEAFF
clone size: NA; V gene: TRBV18; J gene: TRBJ1-4; D gene: NA; CDR3 DNA: TGTGCCAGCTCACCTAAAAGGGAGATTAATGAAAAACTGTTTTTT; CDR3 protein: CASSPKREINEKLFF
clone size: NA; V gene: TRBV7-2; J gene: TRBJ2-1; D gene: TRBD2; CDR3 DNA: TGTGCCAGCAGCTCCCGGACTAGCGGGAGGGGGAACAATGAGCAGTTCTTC; CDR3 protein: CASSSRTSGRGNNEQFF
clone size: NA; V gene: TRBV18; J gene: TRBJ1-2; D gene: TRBD1; CDR3 DNA: TGTGCCAGCTCATCTTCCGGGACAGGGCTTGTCTATGGCTACACCTTC; CDR3 protein: CASSSSGTGLVYGYTF
clone size: NA; V gene: TRBV11-1; J gene: TRBJ2-2; D gene: NA; CDR3 DNA: TGTGCCAGCAGCACTGTCGTGGTCAACACCGGGGAGCTGTTTTTT; CDR3 protein: CASSTVVVNTGELFF
clone size: NA; V gene: TRBV6-2/TRBV6-3; J gene: TRBJ1-2; D gene: NA; CDR3 DNA: TGTGCCAGCAGTATTACGGGTAGCTATGGCTACACCTTC; CDR3 protein: CASSITGSYGYTF
clone size: NA; V gene: TRBV24-1; J gene: TRBJ2-1; D gene: NA; CDR3 DNA: TGTGCCACCAGTGATGCACAGGTCCCCAAAGGCAATGAGCAGTTCTTC; CDR3 protein: CATSDAQVPKGNEQFF
clone size: NA; V gene: TRBV5-6; J gene: TRBJ2-7; D gene: NA; CDR3 DNA: TGTGCCAGCAGCCCTAGGGGGACTCGCGGGGGATACGAGCAGTACTTC; CDR3 protein: CASSPRGTRGGYEQYF
clone size: NA; V gene: TRBV6-2/TRBV6-3; J gene: TRBJ2-7; D gene: NA; CDR3 DNA: TGTGCCAGCAGTTTTCAAGCGTTCTACGAGCAGTACTTC; CDR3 protein: CASSFQAFYEQYF
clone size: NA; V gene: TRBV7-8; J gene: TRBJ1-6; D gene: TRBD1; CDR3 DNA: TGTGCCAGCAGCTTAGTGGCAGGGGGTAATTCACCCCTCCACTTT; CDR3 protein: CASSLVAGGNSPLHF
clone size: NA; V gene: TRBV19; J gene: TRBJ1-2; D gene: NA; CDR3 DNA: TGTGCCAGTAGTACCGAGACAGGTTGGGGCTACACCTTC; CDR3 protein: CASSTETGWGYTF
clone size: NA; V gene: TRBV5-1; J gene: TRBJ1-2; D gene: NA; CDR3 DNA: TGCGCCAGCAGCTTGGGACAGAACTATGGCTACACCTTC; CDR3 protein: CASSLGQNYGYTF